This T cell receptor beta chain stems from a study of T cells in Graves' hyperthyroidism and ophthalmopathy. The wider study: Peripheral blood was drawn at first diagnosis, prior to all treatment. Study findings and constraints: Blood also carried most thyroid clonotypes expanded above 0.001.

It was RNA transcripts that yielded the amplified TCR beta CDR3 regions. The primer set for the first-round RT-PCR of the TCR CDR3 was HTBI. TCRdb independently ran MiXCR on the multiplex PCR reads; one entry per CDR3 protein. The sample lists more than 450,000 distinct CDR3 sequences, 13% to 15% seen once, with 14% in the top ten. Patients were excluded because of uncontrolled infection, other autoimmune disease, pregnancy or lactation. The source of the PBMCs was approximately 9.5 ml of fresh peripheral blood. V gave up 3 bases and J gave up 4 bases; unmatched junction bases: 13. The CDR3 contains 18 residues. Germline CDR1 is SGHKS and CDR2 is YYEKEE (reference sequence). Notes on this clonotype: The target antigen is unknown.

This chain connects TRBV5-5 to TRBJ2-7; 13 positions agree with TRBD2. The TCR sequence derives from a middle-aged woman with Graves' hyperthyroidism. The source material was blood. This chain's CDR3 is CASSSGTSGTPDFYEQYF. The CDR3 DNA follows: TGTGCCAGCAGCTCCGGGACTAGCGGGACCCCAGATTTTTACGAGCAGTACTTC.